The clone carrying this T cell receptor beta chain has just a few counts. Its antigen is unidentified. The germline gives CDR1 DFQATT, CDR2 SNEGSKA (reference sequence). CDR3 length equals 14 residues. V was clipped by 1 base and J by 3 bases, with 12 bases between them. Then a second PCR, running roughly 7 to 11 cycles, was carried out with a sample-barcoded 5' primer and a J-beta primer mix. TCRdb re-analysed the 5' RACE reads in MiXCR, keeping a single row per CDR3 protein. The data contain roughly 830,000 distinct CDR3 sequences, 60% to 80% of them singletons. This entry comes from a study of blood T cells in healthy people across ages. General study findings and limits: Higher diversity and more naive CD4+ cells were features of long-lived donors, compared to aged donors. Any conclusive comparison of naive versus antigen-experienced cells was prevented by using unsorted PBMCs.

This clonotype was obtained from a man under 40 in good health. Specimen: blood. The chain uses TRBV20-1 and TRBJ1-2, with D unclear. The CDR3 bases are TGCAGTGCTAGAGGCCGGAGGAAAGACTATGGCTACACCTTC. This translates into CSARGRRKDYGYTF.